This record concerns one T cell receptor beta chain sequence. The sample is drawn from a study of T cell changes during pregnancy in multiple sclerosis. Unmatched junction bases numbered 8, after V lost 5 bases and J lost 4 bases. The CDR3 runs to 15 residues. Germline CDR1 and CDR2: LNHDA and SQIVND (reference sequence). This table comes from immunoSEQ multiplex PCR, and its TCRdb copy is limited to in-frame clones, with some not included. This sample has 40,000 to 55,000 clones, with approximately 87% found just once. The chain employs TRBV19 and TRBJ1-2; 9 positions match TRBD1. The clonotype originates from a female donor in good health, enrolled as a control in a pregnancy study. The sequencing here drew on peripheral blood, taken in the first trimester of pregnancy. This CDR3 is CASSYDLGQGYGYTF. The CDR3 DNA reads TGTGCCAGTAGTTATGACCTGGGACAGGGCTATGGCTACACCTTC.